Shown below are 15 T cell receptor beta chains from a single sample sequenced in a study of Ad26.COV2.S vaccination and SARS-CoV-2 variants. Treatment described: approximately 18 received Ad26.COV2.S at low or high dose, single or two shots; about 5 received placebo; per-sample allocation not given. Samples came from day 63 after the first vaccine or placebo injection. TCRdb keeps only in-frame clones here, not all; method: immunoSEQ multiplex PCR. The data show 450,000 to 550,000 clones, roughly nine tenths seen once. The source was peripheral blood, collected in a trial of Ad26.COV2.S vaccine versus placebo. The receptors originated from a person between 18 and 59 years old who received the Ad26.COV2.S COVID-19 vaccine or a placebo.

The chain recombines TRBV9 with TRBJ2-2, with no clear D. Germline CDR1 and CDR2: SGDLS and YYNGEE. The V end lost 5 bases, the J end lost 1 base, and 9 bases lay between the germline ends. The CDR3 runs 14 residues. The CDR3 loop reads CASSGEKNTGELFF. CDR3 coding DNA: TGTGCCAGCAGTGGGGAAAAGAACACCGGGGAGCTGTTTTTT.

The V call is TRBV6-5, the J call TRBJ1-2; D is possibly TRBD1 (6 bases). From germline, CDR1 is MNHEY and CDR2 SVGAGI. This CDR3 is built from 16 residues. Trimming left V 0 bases short and J 3 bases short, with 14 bases between. This CDR3 is CASSYSHRDVDYGYTF. The CDR3 DNA reads TGTGCCAGCAGTTACTCTCACAGGGATGTAGACTATGGCTACACCTTC.

V usage is TRBV19 and J usage is TRBJ2-2; 7 bases are a match to TRBD1. Germline V gene data show CDR1 as LNHDA and CDR2 as SQIVND (reference sequence). The CDR3 consists of 14 residues. The J segment lost 5 bases and the V segment lost 5 bases, leaving 5 bases of the junction unmatched. This chain's CDR3 is CASSVQGQTGELFF. DNA of the CDR3: TGTGCCAGTAGTGTACAGGGGCAGACCGGGGAGCTGTTTTTT.

The V and J genes are TRBV7-9 and TRBJ1-1, with D possibly matching TRBD1 (5 bases). CDR3 length equals 12 residues. The germline V and J ends were trimmed by 5 bases and 8 bases, with 12 bases remaining between them. CDR1 and CDR2 from the germline V gene are SEHNR and FQNEAQ (reference sequence). CDR3 DNA: TGTGCCAGCAGCCCCCGACAGACAGAAGCTTTCTTT. As protein: CASSPRQTEAFF.

The chain is built from TRBV4-1 and TRBJ2-7; tentative D call: TRBD1 (6 bases). V was clipped by 3 bases and J by 4 bases, with 10 bases between them. Germline V lookup: CDR1 MGHRA, CDR2 YSYEKL. The CDR3 covers 13 residues. The CDR3 loop reads CASSHGDRYEQYF. DNA for the CDR3: TGCGCCAGCAGCCATGGTGACAGGTACGAGCAGTACTTC.

The DNA for the CDR3 is TGTGCCTGGACCCGGGCCCCAGCTAACTATGGCTACACCTTC. Its translation: CAWTRAPANYGYTF. V usage is TRBV30 and J usage is TRBJ1-2; D gene ambiguous. Germline CDR1 reads GTSNPN; CDR2 reads SVGIG (reference sequence). This CDR3 comprises 14 residues. The V gene lost 4 bases and the J gene lost 0 bases, with 12 bases spanning the gap.

The chain employs TRBV24-1 and TRBJ1-1, with TRBD1 matching over 8 bases. The CDR3 runs 14 residues. The V gene end was trimmed by 0 bases and the J gene end by 10 bases; junction bases not matched to a gene: 6. The germline gives CDR1 KGHDR, CDR2 SFDVKD. The CDR3 here is CATSDLPGGGGAFF. For the CDR3, the DNA is TGTGCCACCAGTGATTTGCCAGGGGGCGGAGGAGCTTTCTTT.

The CDR3 protein is CASSPQGNNSPLHF. The DNA of the CDR3 is TGTGCCAGCAGCCCACAGGGGAACAATTCACCCCTCCACTTT. The chain links TRBV6-5 to TRBJ1-6; TRBD1 matches at 7 bases. The CDR3 contains 14 residues. The V and J ends lost 6 bases and 7 bases, in that order; junction bases with no gene match: 6. Germline V gene sequence: CDR1 MNHEY, CDR2 SVGAGI.

Concerning this clone itself: Relative to the germline gene, one junction end is altered; a read error may explain this. V is TRBV3-1 (or the pseudogene TRBV3-2) and J is TRBJ1-2; no clear D gene. Per germline, CDR1 LGHDT and CDR2 YNNKEL (reference sequence). The CDR3 contains 12 residues. The CDR3 nucleotides read TGTGCCGGCAGCCAAGAGCGGGCTGGCTACACCTTC. The encoded protein is CAGSQERAGYTF.

This rearrangement joins TRBV27 to TRBJ2-1, with TRBD2 matching over 15 bases. This CDR3 is 14 amino acids long. The germline gives CDR1 MNHEY, CDR2 SMNVEV (reference sequence). The CDR3 sequence is CTTGTSGRIVEQFF. CDR3 DNA: TGTACCACCGGGACTAGCGGGAGGATAGTTGAGCAGTTCTTC.

This chain joins TRBV5-4 and TRBJ2-1; 8 bases agree with TRBD2. V shed 5 bases and J 8 bases; nucleotides not matched to a gene: 9. The CDR3 has 14 amino acids. Per the germline V gene, CDR1 is SGHNT and CDR2 is YYREEE (reference sequence). The DNA for the CDR3 is TGTGCCAGCAGTTCGGGACTAGGAGTGTATGAGCAGTTCTTC. Protein: CASSSGLGVYEQFF. Full variable domain (missing parts from reference TRBV5-4 and TRBJ2-1): ETGVTQSPTHLIKTRGQQVTLRCSSQSGHNTVSWYQQALGQGPQFIFQYYREEENGRGNFPPRFSGLQFPNYSSELNVNALELDDSALYLCASSSGLGVYEQFFGPGTRLTVL.

This chain uses TRBV3-1 (or the pseudogene TRBV3-2) with TRBJ1-4, with TRBD1 as a possible D gene (5 bases). V was clipped by 3 bases and J by 14 bases, with 16 bases between them. Looked up from germline, CDR1 is LGHDT and CDR2 is YNNKEL (reference sequence). CDR3 length: 13 residues. The CDR3 nucleotides read TGTGCCAGCAGCCAGCGCACAGGTAATGAGCTGTTTTTT. Its protein is CASSQRTGNELFF.

The J gene is TRBJ2-2, the V gene TRBV18, with D unclear. There are 13 residues in the CDR3. CDR1 and CDR2 from the germline V gene are KGHSH and LQKENI. Trimming removed 3 bases at V and 1 base at J, with 3 bases between. CDR3 in amino acids: CASSPMNTGELFF. The CDR3 bases are TGTGCCAGCTCACCTATGAACACCGGGGAGCTGTTTTTT.

The rearrangement uses TRBV28 and TRBJ1-1; 9 bases are a match to TRBD1. V trimming: 3 bases; J trimming: 0 bases; junction bases outside the gene matches: 2. The CDR3 sequence is 15 residues long. Germline assignment: CDR1 MDHEN and CDR2 SYDVKM. The CDR3 loop is CASSFRQGVNTEAFF. The CDR3 DNA follows: TGTGCCAGCAGTTTTAGACAGGGGGTGAACACTGAAGCTTTCTTT.

This chain uses TRBV7-9 with TRBJ1-3, with D uncertain. Germline V gene data show CDR1 as SEHNR and CDR2 as FQNEAQ (reference sequence). V was pared by 8 bases and J by 0 bases, with 8 bases between. The CDR3 extends over 13 amino acids. CDR3 bases: TGTGCCAGCGGCCCTCACTCTGGAAACACCATATATTTT. This gives the protein CASGPHSGNTIYF.